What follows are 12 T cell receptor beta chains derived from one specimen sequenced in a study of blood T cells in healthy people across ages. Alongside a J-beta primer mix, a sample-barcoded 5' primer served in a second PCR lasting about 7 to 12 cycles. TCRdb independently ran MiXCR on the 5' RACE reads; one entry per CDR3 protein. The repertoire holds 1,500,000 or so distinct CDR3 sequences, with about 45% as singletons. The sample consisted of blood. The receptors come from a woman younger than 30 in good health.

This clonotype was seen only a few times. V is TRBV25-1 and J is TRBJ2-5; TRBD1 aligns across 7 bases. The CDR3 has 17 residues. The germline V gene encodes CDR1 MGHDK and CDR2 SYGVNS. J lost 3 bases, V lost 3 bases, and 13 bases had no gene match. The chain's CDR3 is CASSDSSLQGREETQYF. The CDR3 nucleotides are TGTGCCAGCAGTGATAGCTCACTACAGGGGCGGGAAGAGACCCAGTACTTC.

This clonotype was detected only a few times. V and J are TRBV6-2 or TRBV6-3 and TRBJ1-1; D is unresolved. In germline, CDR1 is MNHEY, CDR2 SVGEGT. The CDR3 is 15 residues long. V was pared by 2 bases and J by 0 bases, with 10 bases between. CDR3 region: CASSYPYRVNTEAFF. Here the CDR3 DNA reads TGTGCCAGCAGTTACCCCTATAGGGTGAACACTGAAGCTTTCTTT.

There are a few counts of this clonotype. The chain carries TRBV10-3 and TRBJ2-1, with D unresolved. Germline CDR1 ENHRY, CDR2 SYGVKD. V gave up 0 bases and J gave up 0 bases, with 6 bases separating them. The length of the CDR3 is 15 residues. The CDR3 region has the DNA TGTGCCATCAGTGAGTCCTTCAGCTCCTACAATGAGCAGTTCTTC. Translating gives CAISESFSSYNEQFF.

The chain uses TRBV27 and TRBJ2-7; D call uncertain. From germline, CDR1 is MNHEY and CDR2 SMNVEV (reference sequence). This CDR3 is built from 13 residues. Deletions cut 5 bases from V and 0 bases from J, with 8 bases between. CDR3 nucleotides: TGTGCCAGCAGTGCCAGCAGCTCCTACGAGCAGTACTTC. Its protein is CASSASSSYEQYF.

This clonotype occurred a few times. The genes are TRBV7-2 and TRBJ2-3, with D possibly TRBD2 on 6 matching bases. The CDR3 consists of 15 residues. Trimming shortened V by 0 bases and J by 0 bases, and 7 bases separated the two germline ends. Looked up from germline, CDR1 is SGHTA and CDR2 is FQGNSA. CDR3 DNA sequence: TGTGCCAGCAGCTTAGCCCGGGAGAGCACAGATACGCAGTATTTT. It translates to CASSLARESTDTQYF.

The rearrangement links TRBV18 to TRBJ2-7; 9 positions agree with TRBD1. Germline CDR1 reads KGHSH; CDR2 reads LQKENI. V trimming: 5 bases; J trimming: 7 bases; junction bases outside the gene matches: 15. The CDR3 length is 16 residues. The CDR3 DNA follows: TGTGCCAGCTCATACCCAATGGGACAGGGAGACAATGAGCAGTACTTC. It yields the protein CASSYPMGQGDNEQYF.

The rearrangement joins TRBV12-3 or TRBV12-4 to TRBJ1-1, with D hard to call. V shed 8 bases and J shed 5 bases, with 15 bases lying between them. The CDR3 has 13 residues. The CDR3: CASGDGFWTEAFF. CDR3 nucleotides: TGTGCCAGCGGAGACGGCTTTTGGACTGAAGCTTTCTTT.

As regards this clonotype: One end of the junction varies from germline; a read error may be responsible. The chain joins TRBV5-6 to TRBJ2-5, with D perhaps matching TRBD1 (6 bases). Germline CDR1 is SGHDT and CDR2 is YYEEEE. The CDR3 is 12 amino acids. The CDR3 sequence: CASSQLQGTRYF. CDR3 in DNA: TGTGCCAGCAGCCAACTTCAGGGGACCCGGTACTTC.

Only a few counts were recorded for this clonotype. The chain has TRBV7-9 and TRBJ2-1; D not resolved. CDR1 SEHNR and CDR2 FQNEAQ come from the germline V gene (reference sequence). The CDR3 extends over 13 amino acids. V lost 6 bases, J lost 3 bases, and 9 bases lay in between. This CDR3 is CASRIGIYNEQFF. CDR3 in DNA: TGTGCCAGCAGAATAGGGATCTACAATGAGCAGTTCTTC.

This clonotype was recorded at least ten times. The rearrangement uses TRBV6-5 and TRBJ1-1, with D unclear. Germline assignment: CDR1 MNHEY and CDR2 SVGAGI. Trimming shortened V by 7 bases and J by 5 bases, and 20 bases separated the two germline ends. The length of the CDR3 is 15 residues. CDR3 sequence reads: CASIPPGRERTEAFF. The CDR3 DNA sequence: TGTGCCAGCATCCCCCCCGGGAGGGAGAGGACTGAAGCTTTCTTT.

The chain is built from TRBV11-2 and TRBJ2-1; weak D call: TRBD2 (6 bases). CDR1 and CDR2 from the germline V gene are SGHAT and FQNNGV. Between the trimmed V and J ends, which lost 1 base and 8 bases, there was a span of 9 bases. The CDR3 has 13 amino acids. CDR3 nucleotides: TGTGCCAGCAGCTTAGTATGGGGGGATGAGCAGTTCTTC. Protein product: CASSLVWGDEQFF. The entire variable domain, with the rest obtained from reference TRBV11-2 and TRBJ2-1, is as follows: EAGVAQSPRYKIIEKRQSVAFWCNPISGHATLYWYQQILGQGPKLLIQFQNNGVVDDSQLPKDRFSAERLKGVDSTLKIQPAKLEDSAVYLCASSLVWGDEQFFGPGTRLTVL.

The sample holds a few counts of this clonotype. CDR3 protein: CASSLVIVSRAGELFF. DNA of the CDR3: TGTGCCAGCAGCTTAGTCATCGTCTCCCGGGCCGGGGAGCTGTTTTTT. The genes are TRBV7-2 and TRBJ2-2; D not certain. This CDR3 is 16 amino acids long. The germline V and J ends were trimmed by 1 base and 6 bases, with 15 bases remaining between them. The V gene's germline CDR1 is SGHTA and CDR2 FQGNSA.